This T cell receptor (beta chain) was identified in a study of cytomegalovirus exposure and HLA in healthy donors. Study at large: Across more than 350 genotyped donors, just over 80% landed in the Caucasian-associated ancestry cluster. Study results and caveats: When analyzed later, the rates of TCR association showed variation by HLA locus, with DRB1 the most and HLA-C the fewest. CMV antigen specificity of a few CMV-associated chains was confirmed in vitro.

Concerning this clone itself: The target antigen is unknown.

Nominal health characterized the donors when sampled, though unrecorded immune exposures were likely. Primers: 60 Vbeta forward and 13 Jbeta reverse. Using immunoSEQ multiplex PCR, the repertoire was profiled, and TCRdb retains in-frame clones only, with some absent. This sample yields 100,000 to 150,000 clones, of which roughly 18% are seen a single time; around 2.6% belongs to the top ten. Germline loops: CDR1 MGHRA, CDR2 YSYEKL. V lost 4 bases, J lost 2 bases, and 15 bases lay in between. The CDR3 loop spans 16 amino acids. The specimen sequenced was PBMCs. The TCR comes from a female donor in good health and CMV-seropositive. V usage is TRBV4-1 and J usage is TRBJ2-1; perhaps TRBD2 as D (5 bases). In DNA form, the CDR3 reads TGCGCCAGCAGCCCCCCAGGCCGGGGAACCTACAATGAGCAGTTCTTC. The encoded protein is CASSPPGRGTYNEQFF.